The entry that follows covers one T cell receptor (beta chain) sequence. No antigen is known for it. A deep-level run was used for the assay. Sequencing used immunoSEQ multiplex PCR; TCRdb keeps in-frame clones, though not all of them. Among some 2,000,000 clones, roughly 95% were seen once, and the ten largest hold approximately 1.2%. Germline V gives CDR1 MGHRA, CDR2 YSYEKL. Trimming shortened V by 2 bases and J by 6 bases, and 16 bases separated the two germline ends. This CDR3 contains 16 residues. This entry comes from a study of shared clonotypes between healthy human individuals. Findings and caveats of the study: Expectations were that clonotype sharing among donors would be affected by sequencing depth. Memory subsets had estimated richness that was generally smaller than that of naive subsets.

Naive CD8 cells comprised CD45RO-negative, CCR7-positively selected cells, excluding terminally differentiated effector memory CD45RA+ cells. The rearrangement links TRBV4-1 to TRBJ1-4; D possibly corresponds to TRBD1 (5 bases). The sequencing sample was made of naive CD8+ T cells sorted from blood. The sequence was collected from a man aged 18 to 30 in good health. The CDR3 region has the DNA TGCGCCAGCAGCCAAATCCGGGTACAGGATGATGAAAAACTGTTTTTT. It encodes CASSQIRVQDDEKLFF.